The rows below give T cell receptor beta chains drawn from one sample of a study of blood T cell repertoires in COVID-19. The assay was immunoSEQ multiplex PCR, and TCRdb's table has in-frame clones only and misses some. The table has just under 350,000 clones, 88% seen once. The sample taken for sequencing was peripheral blood. The receptor source for this set is a woman in her seventies with COVID-19, enrolled during active disease. CDR3s include the opening cysteine and the closing phenylalanine or tryptophan. The D gene is left open where the match is weak. Clone size is shown for a subset of rows, as once, few, many or a class of expanded clone.

TRBD1 once TRBJ2-6 TRBV7-2 CASSLRDRAGANVLTF TGTGCCAGCAGCCTCCGGGACAGGGCTGGGGCCAACGTCCTGACTTTC
. . TRBJ1-5 TRBV19 CASSIDRDQPQHF TGTGCCAGTAGTATAGACCGAGATCAGCCCCAGCATTTT
TRBD1 . TRBJ2-7 TRBV18 CASSPPLGRGRPVDEQYF TGTGCCAGCTCACCACCCCTCGGCAGGGGGCGCCCGGTCGACGAGCAGTACTTC
TRBD1 . TRBJ1-5 TRBV2 CASSDVVRGPNQPQHF TGTGCCAGCAGTGACGTGGTCAGGGGGCCGAATCAGCCCCAGCATTTT
. . TRBJ2-5 TRBV6-5 CASTGEMPGAQYF TGTGCCAGCACGGGAGAGATGCCCGGGGCCCAGTACTTC
TRBD1 . TRBJ2-7 TRBV23-1 CASSHLGGGYEQYF TGCGCCAGCAGTCATTTAGGGGGCGGCTACGAGCAGTACTTC
. . TRBJ1-1 TRBV2 CASRNSFGNTEAFF TGTGCCAGCAGAAACAGTTTTGGGAACACTGAAGCTTTCTTT
. few TRBJ1-5 TRBV5-6 CASSYAGSNQPQHF TGTGCCAGCAGCTACGCAGGGAGCAATCAGCCCCAGCATTTT
TRBD1 . TRBJ1-3 TRBV5-4 CASSSGQGVSGNTIYF TGTGCCAGCAGCTCCGGACAGGGGGTCTCTGGAAACACCATATATTTT
. . TRBJ1-6 TRBV5-4 CASSPDMNRDNSPLHF TGTGCCAGCAGCCCTGATATGAACAGGGATAATTCACCCCTCCACTTT